By sample fraction, the clone carrying this TCR beta chain is medium-sized. This sample is part of a study of T-cell memory formation after mild COVID-19. The CDR3 contains 14 residues. Trimming removed 5 bases at V and 8 bases at J, with 16 bases between. The V gene's germline CDR1 is SEHNR and CDR2 FQNEAQ (reference sequence). TCRdb called the 5' RACE reads again in MiXCR, with one record for every CDR3 protein. The sample consists of tens of thousands of distinct CDR3 sequences, 5.5% to 7.5% of them appearing once. The rearrangement uses TRBV7-9 and TRBJ2-1; D might be TRBD1 or TRBD2, each matching 5 bases. The TCR sequence derives from a man aged 18 to 30 who had mild COVID-19 (a few samples of this study predate the infection). Cell type and time point are not known. The material sequenced was PBMCs or a T cell subset sorted from them (not recorded which). This CDR3 reads CASSLSARGDEQFF. CDR3 nucleotide sequence: TGTGCCAGCAGCCTCTCGGCCCGGGGCGATGAGCAGTTCTTC.